Shown below are 19 T cell receptor beta chains from a single sample sequenced in a study of blood T cells in healthy people across ages. The second PCR ran about 6 to 12 cycles with a sample-barcoded 5' primer and J-beta primers. TCRdb passed the 5' RACE reads through MiXCR, listing each CDR3 protein once. The data show around 1,000,000 distinct CDR3 sequences, approximately 38% seen once. The sample was blood. These receptors came from a young man in good health.

Comments on this clonotype: The junction does not match germline at one end; this may be a read error. The chain employs TRBV20-1 and TRBJ2-3; the D is unclear. Germline-derived CDR1 and CDR2 are DFQATT and SNEGSKA (reference sequence). This CDR3 comprises 12 residues. CDR3 region: CSARGIADTQCF. DNA of the CDR3: TGCAGTGCTAGAGGGATCGCAGATACGCAGTGTTTT.

This clonotype was counted only a few times. The chain uses TRBV29-1 and TRBJ1-1; 8 nucleotides align to TRBD1. From germline, CDR1 is SQVTM and CDR2 ANQGSEA. V lost 6 bases and J lost 4; bases outside the gene matches: 7. This CDR3 has 13 amino acids. CDR3 DNA: TGCAGCGTCCTGGACAGGGAGGGCACTGAAGCTTTCTTT. This codes for CSVLDREGTEAFF.

This sequence joins TRBV20-1 and TRBJ2-1; D is undetermined. Judging by the DNA end, TRBJ2-7 fits better; the J call may be wrong. Per germline, CDR1 DFQATT and CDR2 SNEGSKA (reference sequence). The CDR3 is made up of 12 amino acids. As DNA, the CDR3 is TGCAGTGCTGAGAGTTCCTACAATGAGCAGTACTTC. This codes for CSAESSYNEQYF.

The V gene is TRBV14, the J gene TRBJ1-6; D is unresolved. The CDR3 is 14 amino acids. V gave up 0 bases and J gave up 6 bases, with 6 bases separating them. The germline gives CDR1 SGHDN, CDR2 FVKESK. CDR3 sequence reads: CASSQEFSNSPLHF. In DNA form, the CDR3 reads TGTGCCAGCAGCCAAGAATTCAGTAATTCACCCCTCCACTTT.

This chain connects TRBV6-5 to TRBJ2-1, with D possibly TRBD1 on 6 matching bases. Germline V gene sequence: CDR1 MNHEY, CDR2 SVGAGI. The CDR3 spans 15 residues. Trimming left V 6 bases short and J 3 bases short, with 15 bases between. CDR3 sequence reads: CASRLQGPLYNEQFF. The CDR3 DNA is TGTGCCAGCAGATTACAGGGCCCACTCTACAATGAGCAGTTCTTC.

The chain recombines TRBV6-5 with TRBJ1-2, with a possible D match to TRBD1 (5 bases). Deletions cut 2 bases from V and 3 bases from J, with 7 bases between. Germline V gene sequence: CDR1 MNHEY, CDR2 SVGAGI. This CDR3 is built from 13 residues. The DNA of the CDR3 is TGTGCCAGCAGTTACGGCAGGGACTATGGCTACACCTTC. This gives the protein CASSYGRDYGYTF.

This clonotype was found a few times. The chain links TRBV6-5 to TRBJ1-5; perhaps TRBD1 as D (5 bases). CDR1 is MNHEY, CDR2 SVGAGI, per germline. Trimming took off 0 bases at V and 0 bases at J, with 18 bases between the two ends. This CDR3 has 19 amino acids. The CDR3: CASSYSEGPQSGSNQPQHF. CDR3 sequence (DNA): TGTGCCAGCAGTTACTCGGAGGGACCCCAAAGTGGTAGCAATCAGCCCCAGCATTTT.

This clonotype was seen more than once but under ten times. The CDR3 reads CATSDLGQGEDTDTQYF. The CDR3 DNA is TGTGCCACCAGTGATTTGGGACAGGGGGAAGACACAGATACGCAGTATTTT. The rearrangement links TRBV24-1 to TRBJ2-3; 10 bases line up with TRBD1. Germline CDR1 and CDR2: KGHDR and SFDVKD. The CDR3 extends over 17 amino acids. Trimming removed 0 bases from V and 2 bases from J; junction bases left unmatched: 4.

This clonotype appeared once. The chain uses TRBV7-9 and TRBJ1-4; 7 nucleotides match TRBD1. This CDR3 is built from 13 residues. CDR1 SEHNR and CDR2 FQNEAQ come from the germline V gene (reference sequence). J gave up 15 bases and V 3 bases, and 10 bases lay outside the gene matches. CDR3 in DNA: TGTGCCAGCAGCTTGGAAGGGGGCAGCAGAGTGTTTTTT. The encoded protein is CASSLEGGSRVFF.

CDR3 coding DNA: TGTGCCAGCAGCTTAGAGAGAAGAGGGACCGGCACCTTC. Translated: CASSLERRGTGTF. This chain uses TRBV7-2 with TRBJ1-2, with D maybe TRBD1 (5 bases). Trimming took 1 base from V and 13 from J, leaving 16 bases between them. The CDR3 extends over 13 amino acids. From germline, CDR1 is SGHTA and CDR2 FQGNSA.

The CDR3 DNA sequence: TGTGCCAGCAGTCCCCCCGGGACAGGGTCCTACGAGCAGTACTTC. It codes for CASSPPGTGSYEQYF. This sequence joins TRBV27 and TRBJ2-7, with TRBD1 matching 9 bases. V was clipped by 5 bases and J by 1 base; unmatched bases: 6. CDR1 and CDR2 (germline): MNHEY, SMNVEV (reference sequence). The CDR3 totals 15 residues.

This clonotype was found a few times. The rearrangement uses TRBV5-6 and TRBJ1-5; D is unresolved. Trimming stripped 0 bases from V and 0 bases from J, with 10 bases between. This CDR3 has 16 residues. Germline CDR1 and CDR2: SGHDT and YYEEEE. CDR3 protein: CASSLGDNLSNQPQHF. DNA for the CDR3: TGTGCCAGCAGCTTGGGCGACAACCTTAGCAATCAGCCCCAGCATTTT.

This clonotype has more than one count but fewer than ten. The DNA of the CDR3 is TGTGCCTGGAAGCCTCGTCCGGGGAGCGCTGAAGCTTTCTTT. Its protein is CAWKPRPGSAEAFF. The rearrangement uses TRBV30 and TRBJ1-1; D gene ambiguous. V shed 4 bases and J shed 6 bases, with 18 bases lying between them. The germline gives CDR1 GTSNPN, CDR2 SVGIG (reference sequence). This CDR3 comprises 14 residues.

The CDR3: CASSVAGTDQETQYF. CDR3 coding DNA: TGTGCCAGCAGCGTAGCGGGCACAGACCAAGAGACCCAGTACTTC. The chain recombines TRBV9 with TRBJ2-5; no definite D call. The CDR3 contains 15 residues. V gave up 0 bases and J gave up 0 bases, with 9 bases separating them. CDR1 and CDR2 from the germline V gene are SGDLS and YYNGEE.

This clonotype was found a few times. The V and J genes are TRBV4-2 and TRBJ1-4; D remains ambiguous. This CDR3 region has 17 residues. Per the germline V gene, CDR1 is LGHNA and CDR2 is YNFKEQ. Deletions cut 3 bases from V and 4 bases from J, with 18 bases between. As DNA, the CDR3 is TGTGCCAGCAGCCAGTCTGCCCCCACAGAGAGTAATGAAAAACTGTTTTTT. This translates into CASSQSAPTESNEKLFF.

There are a few counts of this clonotype. The chain employs TRBV5-6 and TRBJ2-5, with unresolved D. The CDR3 is 14 amino acids. Trimming cost V 0 bases and J 1 base, with 7 bases left between them. The germline gives CDR1 SGHDT, CDR2 YYEEEE. The DNA for the CDR3 is TGTGCCAGCAGCTTGGGTCGGGCCCAAGAGACCCAGTACTTC. This codes for CASSLGRAQETQYF.

This clonotype was observed a handful of times. The V and J genes are TRBV13 and TRBJ1-2, with D perhaps TRBD1 (6 bases). CDR3 length: 15 residues. V was clipped by 4 bases and J by 0 bases, with 12 bases between them. Germline assignment: CDR1 PRHDT and CDR2 FYEKMQ (reference sequence). The CDR3 spells CASSYRTATNYGYTF. The CDR3 DNA sequence: TGTGCCAGCAGCTATAGGACAGCCACTAACTATGGCTACACCTTC.

This clonotype came up a few times. The chain employs TRBV28 and TRBJ2-1, with D hard to call. The germline V and J ends were trimmed by 3 bases and 7 bases, with 22 bases remaining between them. The germline CDR1 and CDR2 sequences are MDHEN and SYDVKM. The CDR3 has 17 residues. In nucleotides, the CDR3 is TGTGCCAGCAGTTTTCCCCCCCGGATTGGGTGGAATAATGAGCAGTTCTTC. Protein sequence: CASSFPPRIGWNNEQFF.

The chain employs TRBV21-1 and TRBJ2-6; TRBD1 is taken as the D call from the table, unchecked against the DNA. TRBV21-1 counts as a pseudogene. This CDR3 comprises 19 residues. CDR3 amino acids: CASSRIWDRGYSGANVLTF. The CDR3 DNA reads TGTGCCAGCAGCCGCATCTGGGACAGGGGGTATAGTGGGGCCAACGTCCTGACTTTC.